The 27 T cell receptor beta chains below all came from one sample that was sequenced in a study of shared clonotypes between healthy human individuals. Here immunoSEQ multiplex PCR was the method, and the copy in TCRdb shows in-frame clones only, minus some. The data contain some 690,000 clones, 80% to 95% of them seen just once; the ten biggest clones take up more than 30%. What was sequenced was memory CD8+ T cells from PBMCs. As to subset: CD45RO+ cells pooled with CCR7-negative TemRA cells. The source is a man between 18 and 29 years old in good health. Some clones in this sample may be carry-over from other donors' samples.

J is TRBJ2-7 and V is TRBV19; 13 nucleotides agree with TRBD2. CDR3 size: 15 residues. Germline lookup yields CDR1 LNHDA and CDR2 SQIVND (reference sequence). Trimming took 3 bases from V and 9 from J; bases not matched to a gene: 8. The CDR3 DNA is TGTGCCAGTAGTATTGGACTAGCGGGAGATCAAGGGCAGTACTTC. It is translated as CASSIGLAGDQGQYF. The full variable domain, with the rest looked up from reference TRBV19 and TRBJ2-7, is DGGITQSPKYLFRKEGQNVTLSCEQNLNHDAMYWYRQDPGQGLRLIYYSQIVNDFQKGDIAEGYSVSREKKESFPLTVTSAQKNPTAFYLCASSIGLAGDQGQYFGPGTRLTVT.

This sequence joins TRBV2 and TRBJ2-1; 10 nucleotides line up with TRBD2. CDR3 length: 15 amino acids. The V gene's germline CDR1 is SNHLY and CDR2 FYNNEI. J lost 5 bases, V lost 7 bases, and 8 bases had no gene match. This CDR3 reads CASTMASGSHNEQFF. The CDR3 DNA sequence: TGTGCCAGCACTATGGCTAGCGGGAGCCACAATGAGCAGTTCTTC.

This clone turned up a few times. The V gene is TRBV7-9, the J gene TRBJ1-4; 7 nucleotides agree with TRBD1. V shed 4 bases and J 13 bases; nucleotides not matched to a gene: 18. Germline V gene sequence: CDR1 SEHNR, CDR2 FQNEAQ (reference sequence). CDR3 length equals 16 residues. CDR3: CASSSPDRTPSNVLFF. The CDR3 region has the DNA TGTGCCAGCAGCTCTCCGGACAGGACCCCCTCCAACGTACTGTTTTTT.

The chain uses TRBV5-1 and TRBJ2-7; D gene uncertain. V lost 3 bases, J lost 0 bases, and 7 bases lay in between. There are 13 residues in the CDR3. Germline loops: CDR1 SGHRS, CDR2 YFSETQ. The CDR3 nucleotides are TGCGCCAGCAGCTCAGTGAGCTCCTACGAGCAGTACTTC. Its translation: CASSSVSSYEQYF.

The V and J genes are TRBV7-6 and TRBJ2-5; tentative D call: TRBD2 (6 bases). Trimming pared 7 bases from V and 2 bases from J, leaving 17 bases between. This CDR3 has 15 residues. CDR1 is SGHVS, CDR2 FNYEAQ, per germline. DNA of the CDR3: TGTGCCAGCAATACCCCACGGGGGAAGCAAGAGACCCAGTACTTC. Encoded protein: CASNTPRGKQETQYF. Looking up the rest from reference TRBV7-6 and TRBJ2-5 gives the full variable domain: GAGVSQSPRYKVTKRGQDVALRCDPISGHVSLYWYRQALGQGPEFLTYFNYEAQQDKSGLPNDRFSAERPEGSISTLTIQRTEQRDSAMYRCASNTPRGKQETQYFGPGTRLLVL.

The rearrangement joins TRBV5-8 to TRBJ2-2, with D maybe TRBD1 (6 bases). This CDR3 comprises 19 residues. The germline CDR1 and CDR2 sequences are SGHTS and YDEGEE. V lost 3 bases and J lost 0, with 21 bases in between. CDR3 residues: CASSSSFWGLTTNTGELFF. CDR3 sequence (DNA): TGTGCCAGCAGCTCCTCTTTCTGGGGGCTTACGACGAACACCGGGGAGCTGTTTTTT.

V gene TRBV9 combines with J gene TRBJ1-5, with 7 nucleotides matching TRBD1. CDR1 is SGDLS and CDR2 is YYNGEE in the germline V gene. CDR3 length: 14 amino acids. Trimming removed 3 bases from V and 6 bases from J; junction bases left unmatched: 6. The CDR3 protein is CASSDEGAGQPQHF. CDR3 nucleotide sequence: TGTGCCAGCAGCGATGAGGGGGCGGGTCAGCCCCAGCATTTT.

Turning to this clone: Other DNA sequences in the same sample also yield this CDR3. The chain is built from TRBV5-6 and TRBJ2-2, with 14 positions matching TRBD2. The CDR3 totals 16 residues. In germline, CDR1 is SGHDT, CDR2 YYEEEE. The trim removed 0 bases at V and 5 bases at J, leaving 0 bases unmatched. The CDR3 loop is CASSLGLAGGTGELFF. The CDR3 region has the DNA TGTGCCAGCAGCTTGGGACTAGCGGGAGGGACCGGGGAGCTGTTTTTT. The complete variable domain, with remaining parts taken from reference TRBV5-6 and TRBJ2-2, reads DAGVTQSPTHLIKTRGQQVTLRCSPKSGHDTVSWYQQALGQGPQFIFQYYEEEERQRGNFPDRFSGHQFPNYSSELNVNALLLGDSALYLCASSLGLAGGTGELFFGEGSRLTVL.

The chain is built from TRBV9 and TRBJ1-1; a possible D gene is TRBD1 (5 bases). This CDR3 comprises 16 residues. Trimming left V 2 bases short and J 0 bases short, with 14 bases between. Germline values: CDR1 SGDLS, CDR2 YYNGEE. CDR3 nucleotide sequence: TGTGCCAGCAGCGTGGAGGCGGCAGGGCTGAACACTGAAGCTTTCTTT. Protein sequence: CASSVEAAGLNTEAFF.

This rearrangement joins TRBV5-1 to TRBJ2-5, with TRBD1 matching over 9 bases. V gave up 1 base and J gave up 3 bases; unmatched junction bases: 10. CDR1 is SGHRS, CDR2 YFSETQ, per germline. The CDR3 covers 17 residues. This chain's CDR3 is CASSLFGGQGGKETQYF. Here the CDR3 DNA reads TGCGCCAGCAGCTTGTTTGGGGGACAGGGTGGGAAAGAGACCCAGTACTTC. The variable domain in full, with the rest retrieved from reference TRBV5-1 and TRBJ2-5, is KAGVTQTPRYLIKTRGQQVTLSCSPISGHRSVSWYQQTPGQGLQFLFEYFSETQRNKGNFPGRFSGRQFSNSRSEMNVSTLELGDSALYLCASSLFGGQGGKETQYFGPGTRLLVL.

The gene calls are TRBV11-2 and TRBJ2-5; D is unclear. Gene TRBJ2-7 matches the end of the DNA better, so the J call may be wrong. This CDR3 spans 14 amino acids. Germline CDR1 SGHAT, CDR2 FQNNGV. Here the CDR3 reads CASSSNALAYEQYF. CDR3 DNA: TGTGCCAGCAGTTCCAACGCCCTAGCCTACGAGCAGTACTTC.

CDR3 in amino acids: CASSINGGRLSGNTIYF. The CDR3 DNA reads TGTGCCAGTAGTATAAACGGGGGCAGGCTTTCTGGAAACACCATATATTTT. The J gene is TRBJ1-3, the V gene TRBV19; tentatively, D is TRBD1 (6 bases). Germline CDR1 reads LNHDA; CDR2 reads SQIVND (reference sequence). The V and J ends lost 2 bases and 1 base respectively, with 15 bases between them. CDR3 length: 17 amino acids.

The rearrangement joins TRBV10-1 to TRBJ2-7; possible D gene TRBD2, 6 bases. V lost 1 base and J lost 5, with 12 bases in between. Germline CDR1 WNHNN, CDR2 SYGVQD (reference sequence). This CDR3 is 14 amino acids long. CDR3 DNA sequence: TGCGCCAGCAGTGAGTGGCCTAGCGAAAACGAGCAGTACTTC. This gives the protein CASSEWPSENEQYF.

This clone was counted between two and nine times. The chain recombines TRBV19 with TRBJ2-1, with TRBD2 matching over 7 bases. Germline V gene lookup returns CDR1 LNHDA and CDR2 SQIVND (reference sequence). The CDR3 runs 15 residues. J lost 2 bases, V lost 2 bases, and 3 bases had no gene match. CDR3 residues: CASSITGGAYNEQFF. The CDR3 DNA reads as TGTGCCAGTAGTATAACGGGAGGAGCCTACAATGAGCAGTTCTTC.

V usage is TRBV4-3 and J usage is TRBJ2-3; unclear D gene. Germline V CDR1 and CDR2: LGHNA, YSLEER. This CDR3 spans 17 amino acids. V was trimmed by 1 base and J by 4 bases, leaving 18 bases between them. CDR3 residues: CASSQVSSASPADTQYF. CDR3 in DNA: TGCGCCAGCAGCCAAGTTAGTTCTGCGTCACCCGCAGATACGCAGTATTTT.

The chain employs TRBV19 and TRBJ2-7; TRBD1 agrees at 8 bases. Germline values: CDR1 LNHDA, CDR2 SQIVND (reference sequence). The CDR3 has 14 residues. V lost 5 bases, J lost 5 bases, and 8 bases stayed unmatched. CDR3 DNA: TGTGCCAGTAGTGGAACAGGGGGTTACCACGAGCAGTACTTC. This sequence encodes CASSGTGGYHEQYF.

The chain employs TRBV4-2 and TRBJ2-3, with D hard to call. Trimming cost V 6 bases and J 0 bases, with 4 bases left between them. CDR1 and CDR2 from the germline V gene are LGHNA and YNFKEQ. The CDR3 covers 12 residues. CDR3 DNA: TGTGCCAGCAGTGTAAGCACAGATACGCAGTATTTT. As protein: CASSVSTDTQYF.

This sequence joins TRBV11-2 and TRBJ1-1, with D unresolved. Trimming took off 4 bases at V and 6 bases at J, with 15 bases between the two ends. CDR3 length equals 14 residues. The V gene's germline CDR1 is SGHAT and CDR2 FQNNGV. CDR3 nucleotides: TGTGCCAGCAGCTATCCCCGGGAACAGTCTGAAGCTTTCTTT. Translation: CASSYPREQSEAFF. The whole variable domain, filled in from reference TRBV11-2 and TRBJ1-1, reads EAGVAQSPRYKIIEKRQSVAFWCNPISGHATLYWYQQILGQGPKLLIQFQNNGVVDDSQLPKDRFSAERLKGVDSTLKIQPAKLEDSAVYLCASSYPREQSEAFFGQGTRLTVV.

The chain links TRBV12-1 to TRBJ1-2; TRBD1, as called in the table, went unchecked against the DNA. TRBV12-1 is deemed a pseudogene. This CDR3 spans 17 amino acids. In nucleotides, the CDR3 is TGTGCCAGCAGCACTCAACCCTCTCCCGGGACAGGGGTTGGCTACACCTTC. It encodes CASSTQPSPGTGVGYTF.

V is TRBV6-1 and J is TRBJ1-1; D unresolved. Deletions cut 2 bases from V and 4 bases from J, with 11 bases between. CDR3 length equals 14 residues. Germline V lookup: CDR1 MNHNS, CDR2 SASEGT. CDR3 nucleotide sequence: TGTGCCAGCAGTGAATTGGGCCGTTTCACTGAAGCTTTCTTT. Translation gives CASSELGRFTEAFF.

This chain uses TRBV5-6 with TRBJ2-4, with D perhaps matching TRBD1 (5 bases). CDR3 length equals 14 residues. Germline V gene data show CDR1 as SGHDT and CDR2 as YYEEEE. With 5 bases removed from V and 1 base from J, the gap between germline ends came to 10 bases. The CDR3 nucleotides read TGTGCCAGCAGTCAGGGTACGGCCAAAAACATTCAGTACTTC. This sequence encodes CASSQGTAKNIQYF.

This rearrangement joins TRBV7-9 to TRBJ2-5; D might be TRBD1 or TRBD2, each matching 7 bases. V dropped 2 bases and J dropped 5 bases, with 15 bases sitting between them. Germline V gene lookup returns CDR1 SEHNR and CDR2 FQNEAQ (reference sequence). There are 15 residues in the CDR3. The CDR3 DNA is TGTGCCAGCAGCTTATCCCAGGGGGGGATGGAGACCCAGTACTTC. Translated, it gives CASSLSQGGMETQYF.

The chain is built from TRBV5-8 and TRBJ2-2; 9 nucleotides align to TRBD1. This CDR3 is built from 14 residues. Trimming took 7 bases from V and 4 from J; bases not matched to a gene: 5. The germline CDR1 and CDR2 sequences are SGHTS and YDEGEE. The CDR3 spells CASGDRGGTGELFF. The CDR3 coding sequence is TGTGCCAGCGGCGACAGGGGGGGCACCGGGGAGCTGTTTTTT.

The V and J genes are TRBV9 and TRBJ2-1; 8 bases align to TRBD1. The CDR3 runs 13 residues. Trimming took 4 bases from V and 7 from J; bases not matched to a gene: 4. Germline V CDR1 and CDR2: SGDLS, YYNGEE. The CDR3 nucleotides read TGTGCCAGCAGCCCACAGGGGGGTAATGAGCAGTTCTTC. Protein: CASSPQGGNEQFF.

The CDR3 sequence is CSVMKDSLPEAFF. CDR3 in DNA: TGCAGCGTTATGAAGGACAGCCTTCCTGAAGCTTTCTTT. The chain carries TRBV29-1 and TRBJ1-1; D possibly corresponds to TRBD1 (6 bases). The V end lost 5 bases, the J end lost 6 bases, and 16 bases lay between the germline ends. Germline-derived CDR1 and CDR2 are SQVTM and ANQGSEA. This CDR3 has 13 residues.

The chain has TRBV6-5 and TRBJ2-3, with a possible D match to TRBD2 (5 bases). The length of the CDR3 is 15 residues. Per germline, CDR1 MNHEY and CDR2 SVGAGI. Deletions cut 0 bases from V and 3 bases from J, with 10 bases between. Here the CDR3 DNA reads TGTGCCAGCAGTTACTCGAGGGAGTTAACAGATACGCAGTATTTT. It yields the protein CASSYSRELTDTQYF.

This chain uses TRBV6-5 with TRBJ2-2; 8 positions agree with TRBD1. The length of the CDR3 is 16 residues. CDR1 MNHEY and CDR2 SVGAGI come from the germline V gene. The trim removed 0 bases at V and 5 bases at J, leaving 5 bases unmatched. This chain's CDR3 is CASSYSGTGWTGELFF. In DNA, the CDR3 is TGTGCCAGCAGTTACTCCGGGACAGGTTGGACCGGGGAGCTGTTTTTT.